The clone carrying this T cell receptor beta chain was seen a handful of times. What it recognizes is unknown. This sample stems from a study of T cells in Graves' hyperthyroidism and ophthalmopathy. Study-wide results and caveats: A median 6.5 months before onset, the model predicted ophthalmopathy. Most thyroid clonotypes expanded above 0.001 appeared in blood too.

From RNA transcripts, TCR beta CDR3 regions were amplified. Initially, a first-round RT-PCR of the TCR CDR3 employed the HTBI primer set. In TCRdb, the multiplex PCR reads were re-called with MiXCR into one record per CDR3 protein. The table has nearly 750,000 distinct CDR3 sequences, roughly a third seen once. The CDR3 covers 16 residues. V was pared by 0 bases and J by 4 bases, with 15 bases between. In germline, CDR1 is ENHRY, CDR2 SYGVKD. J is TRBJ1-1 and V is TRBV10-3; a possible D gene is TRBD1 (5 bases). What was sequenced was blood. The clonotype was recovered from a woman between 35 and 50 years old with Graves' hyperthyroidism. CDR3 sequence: CAISESDSRPGTEAFF. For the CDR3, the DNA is TGTGCCATCAGTGAGTCAGACAGTAGGCCGGGCACTGAAGCTTTCTTT.